The 6 T cell receptor beta chains below all came from one sample that was sequenced in a study of PD-L1 blockade in urothelial cancer. The method was immunoSEQ multiplex PCR; TCRdb's version includes in-frame clones alone and lacks a portion of them. The repertoire includes 95,000 or so clones, around nine tenths of them detected once, and 1.5% to 2% sits in the top ten. Time point indicated: pretreatment peripheral blood. The sequences come from PBMCs, collected around atezolizumab (anti-PD-L1) treatment. The receptor source for this set is a man in his sixties with urothelial cancer.

The rearrangement links TRBV11-2 to TRBJ2-7; D is possibly TRBD1 (5 bases). Per germline, CDR1 SGHAT and CDR2 FQNNGV. The V end lost 2 bases, the J end lost 2 bases, and 13 bases lay between the germline ends. The CDR3 length is 15 residues. In DNA, the CDR3 is TGTGCCAGCAGCTTACATCAGGGCGGCACCTACGAGCAGTACTTC. This translates into CASSLHQGGTYEQYF.

V usage is TRBV27 and J usage is TRBJ2-7; weak D call: TRBD2 (7 bases). The V gene's germline CDR1 is MNHEY and CDR2 SMNVEV (reference sequence). Trimming removed 1 base at V and 3 bases at J, with 19 bases between. The CDR3 covers 17 residues. In DNA, the CDR3 is TGTGCCAGCAGTTTATATCCCCGAGGGGGGGCGGTCTACGAGCAGTACTTC. Residues: CASSLYPRGGAVYEQYF.

This chain joins TRBV28 and TRBJ1-2; no reliable D call. The ends were cut back, 6 bases at V and 4 bases at J, with 18 bases in the middle. The germline V gene has CDR1 MDHEN and CDR2 SYDVKM. The CDR3 length is 15 residues. CDR3 protein: CASSTGGGDPYGYTF. The CDR3 region has the DNA TGTGCCAGCAGCACGGGCGGCGGGGATCCCTATGGCTACACCTTC.

The chain joins TRBV5-1 to TRBJ2-3; D is unresolved. Trimming removed 5 bases from V and 6 bases from J, with 22 bases in between. This CDR3 has 16 residues. Germline values: CDR1 SGHRS, CDR2 YFSETQ. Here the CDR3 DNA reads TGCGCCAGCAGAAATTCGGCCGCCCGAGGATCCGATACGCAGTATTTT. Its translation is CASRNSAARGSDTQYF.

This chain links TRBV30 with TRBJ2-7, with 9 bases lining up with TRBD2. CDR3 length equals 16 residues. In germline, CDR1 is GTSNPN, CDR2 SVGIG (reference sequence). V shed 3 bases, J shed 4 bases, and the junction held 13 bases outside the gene matches. The CDR3 bases are TGTGCCTGGAGCGCACCCCATAGCGGGAGATTTTACGAGCAGTACTTC. The encoded protein is CAWSAPHSGRFYEQYF.

Comments on this clone: A junction end diverges from the germline sequence, so it may reflect a read error. This sequence joins TRBV5-6 and TRBJ1-6; the D gene is possibly TRBD1 (5 bases). The CDR3 totals 16 residues. Germline CDR1 and CDR2: SGHDT and YYEEEE. The chain's CDR3 is CASSPDSSRHNSPPHF. The CDR3 DNA follows: TGTGCCAGCAGCCCCGACAGCTCTAGACATAATTCACCCCCCCACTTT.